The clone carrying this T cell receptor beta chain occurred a few times. The data were obtained in a study of cytomegalovirus exposure and HLA in healthy donors. Both 60 Vbeta primers and 13 Jbeta primers went into the PCR. Profiling relied on immunoSEQ multiplex PCR, and the TCRdb table lists in-frame clones only, not all of them. The table shows about 150,000 clones, with under 85% occurring only once. Sequencing was carried out using PBMCs. The clonotype originates from a woman aged 25 to 39 in good health and CMV-seronegative.

CDR3 region: CASSLLPIRTYEQYF. In DNA form, the CDR3 reads TGCGCCAGCAGCTTGCTCCCCATCAGAACCTACGAGCAGTACTTC. The V call is TRBV5-1, the J call TRBJ2-7; D is unclear. The CDR3 is 15 amino acids. Germline V gives CDR1 SGHRS, CDR2 YFSETQ. The V end lost 1 base, the J end lost 2 bases, and 13 bases lay between the germline ends. The complete variable domain, with remaining parts taken from reference TRBV5-1 and TRBJ2-7, reads KAGVTQTPRYLIKTRGQQVTLSCSPISGHRSVSWYQQTPGQGLQFLFEYFSETQRNKGNFPGRFSGRQFSNSRSEMNVSTLELGDSALYLCASSLLPIRTYEQYFGPGTRLTVT.